This TCR beta chain was obtained from a study of blood T cell repertoires in COVID-19. Study-wide background: Acute and convalescent COVID-19 specimens originated in the United States, Italy and Spain. Sources were T cells, B-cell-depleted T cells, or PBMCs; the material itself was cDNA or gDNA.

In the original processing: Nucleated cell number was recorded as an estimate derived from reference gene primer amplification. Method: immunoSEQ multiplex PCR; TCRdb's copy keeps in-frame clones and lacks some. Clone size and V and J calls were adopted from that table, with D and trimming inferred from the DNA. The sample consists of about 200,000 clones, approximately 85% of them appearing once. Unmatched junction bases numbered 7, after V lost 3 bases and J lost 6 bases. The CDR3 length is 14 residues. Germline loops: CDR1 MDHEN, CDR2 SYDVKM. The TCR was taken from a woman of 80 years or more with acute or convalescent COVID-19. This sequence joins TRBV28 and TRBJ1-1, with 7 bases matching TRBD1. The sequenced material came from peripheral blood. The CDR3 nucleotides are TGTGCCAGCAGTTTCTTGACAGGGCGGGCTGAAGCTTTCTTT. Translating gives CASSFLTGRAEAFF.